What follows describes a single TCR beta chain. The sample originates from a study of Ad26.COV2.S vaccination and SARS-CoV-2 variants. Study background: Of the COV1001 trial arms, the Ad26.COV2.S arm included the donor.

Germline V CDR1 and CDR2: SGHNT, YYREEE (reference sequence). The V and J ends lost 4 bases and 5 bases respectively, with 10 bases between them. The CDR3 extends over 12 amino acids. This table comes from immunoSEQ multiplex PCR, and its TCRdb copy is limited to in-frame clones, with some not included. The sample holds about 400,000 clones, 89% seen once. Treatment meaning: roughly 20 received Ad26.COV2.S at low or high dose, single or two shots; about 5 received placebo; per-sample allocation not given. Day 63 after the first vaccine or placebo injection was the time point for sampling. Expressing Wuhan-strain SARS-CoV-2 spike, an Ad26 vector served as the vaccine.

This rearrangement joins TRBV5-4 to TRBJ2-7; D gene ambiguous. This receptor was identified in a person between 18 and 59 years old who received the Ad26.COV2.S COVID-19 vaccine or a placebo. Sequenced here: peripheral blood, sampled in a trial of Ad26.COV2.S vaccine versus placebo. CDR3 nucleotide sequence: TGTGCCAGCAGCCCCGGGCTTAACGAGCAGTACTTC. Protein product: CASSPGLNEQYF.